This T cell receptor beta chain was found in a study of blood T cells in healthy people across ages. Using a J-beta primer mix together with a sample-barcoded 5' primer, a second PCR was run for roughly 7 to 11 cycles. TCRdb recomputed calls from the 5' RACE reads with MiXCR, one row per CDR3 protein. The table lists over 1,500,000 distinct CDR3 sequences, roughly two fifths of them singletons. Total RNA, at least 5 micrograms per sample, was extracted from PBMCs. V shed 0 bases and J shed 6 bases, with 9 bases lying between them. Per germline, CDR1 SGHVS and CDR2 FNYEAQ. The CDR3 spans 13 residues. The sequence was collected from a human donor in good health. This rearrangement joins TRBV7-6 to TRBJ2-7, with D possibly being TRBD1 (6 bases). The sample consisted of blood. The CDR3 DNA reads TGTGCCAGCAGCTTAGCGGACAGTGGCGAGCAGTACTTC. It specifies CASSLADSGEQYF.